A single sample is the source of the 2 T cell receptor beta chains below, sequenced in a study of shared T cell receptors in the human thymus. Measured with immunoSEQ multiplex PCR; TCRdb has only the in-frame clones, and not every one. There are fewer than 700,000 clones in the sample; around 87% occur only once, and 0.01% lies in the top ten. The sample was also reused in another study, on human thymus T cells.

The sample taken for sequencing was thymocytes. These receptors all stem from a boy younger than two with a congenital heart defect.

J is TRBJ2-2 and V is TRBV2; 8 nucleotides match TRBD2. Trimming at V came to 4 bases and at J to 1 base, leaving 20 bases not matched to a gene. Germline CDR1 and CDR2: SNHLY and FYNNEI. The CDR3 totals 21 residues. The CDR3 DNA follows: TGTGCCAGCAGTGTGCCGCGGTTTTCAGAACTAGCGGCACTGAACACCGGGGAGCTGTTTTTT. Translated: CASSVPRFSELAALNTGELFF.

A single count supports this clone. The rearrangement links TRBV6-4 to TRBJ2-7; 10 nucleotides agree with TRBD2. The CDR3 runs to 15 residues. The V and J ends lost 7 bases and 2 bases, in that order; junction bases with no gene match: 8. In germline, CDR1 is MRHNA, CDR2 SNTAGT. CDR3 amino acids: CASNSGTSDPYEQYF. The CDR3 DNA follows: TGTGCCAGCAACTCCGGGACTAGCGACCCCTACGAGCAGTACTTC.